Presented here are 8 T cell receptor beta chains from one specimen sequenced in a study of cytomegalovirus exposure and HLA in healthy donors listed by TCRdb under 2017. Receptor amplification or capture employed the immunoSEQ multiplex PCR assay. For the multiplex PCR, a mixture combining 60 forward primers for TCR Vbeta segments and 13 reverse primers for TCR Jbeta segments was used. In its TCRdb copy, this immuneACCESS table keeps in-frame sequences only and misses some clones. Where compared with another copy, unresolved V genes explain less than half of these, and the others have no known cause. The sample data list about 160,000 clones, and roughly 80% of these were observed just once. In total, the top ten clones hold roughly 3.6% of the sample. The sample comprised PBMCs. These receptors were taken from a man younger than 45 in good health and CMV-seropositive.

The chain recombines TRBV6-5 with TRBJ2-4, with 7 bases fitting TRBD1. The CDR3 contains 15 residues. Germline assignment: CDR1 MNHEY and CDR2 SVGAGI. V dropped 0 bases and J dropped 10; count of bases not matched to a gene: 9. Written as DNA, the CDR3 is TGTGCCAGCAGTTACTCCCCGACAGGGCGTGGGATTCAGTACTTC. This sequence encodes CASSYSPTGRGIQYF.

This clone has only a few counts. CDR3 residues: CASSVRPGQNQPQHF. CDR3 nucleotides: TGTGCCAGCAGTGTGCGCCCTGGACAGAATCAGCCCCAGCATTTT. The rearrangement joins TRBV6-1 to TRBJ1-5; weak D call: TRBD1 (6 bases). V was trimmed by 4 bases and J by 4 bases, leaving 14 bases between them. The CDR3 consists of 15 residues. The germline gives CDR1 MNHNS, CDR2 SASEGT.

This rearrangement joins TRBV27 to TRBJ2-6; D call uncertain. The germline V gene encodes CDR1 MNHEY and CDR2 SMNVEV (reference sequence). The CDR3 totals 15 residues. Trimming removed 2 bases at V and 4 bases at J, with 9 bases between. For the CDR3, the DNA is TGTGCCAGCAGTTTAGTGGCAGTCGGGGCCAACGTCCTGACTTTC. Protein product: CASSLVAVGANVLTF.

This chain connects TRBV6-5 to TRBJ2-7; TRBD2 might be the D (6 bases). Germline V gives CDR1 MNHEY, CDR2 SVGAGI. The V end was cut by 1 base, the J end by 4 bases, with 14 bases between. The CDR3 loop spans 15 amino acids. The CDR3 DNA reads TGTGCCAGCAGTTACTTTCGGGGGTCCTTTTACGAGCAGTACTTC. This sequence encodes CASSYFRGSFYEQYF.

A single count supports this clone. V gene TRBV5-1 combines with J gene TRBJ2-7; unclear D gene. V lost 1 base to trimming and J lost 2 bases, with 7 bases between them. Germline V gene data show CDR1 as SGHRS and CDR2 as YFSETQ. The CDR3 consists of 13 residues. DNA for the CDR3: TGCGCCAGCAGCTTGCGACTCGCCTACGAGCAGTACTTC. Translation gives CASSLRLAYEQYF. The complete variable domain, with remaining parts taken from reference TRBV5-1 and TRBJ2-7, reads KAGVTQTPRYLIKTRGQQVTLSCSPISGHRSVSWYQQTPGQGLQFLFEYFSETQRNKGNFPGRFSGRQFSNSRSEMNVSTLELGDSALYLCASSLRLAYEQYFGPGTRLTVT.

The chain couples TRBV19 to TRBJ1-6, with a weak D call TRBD1 (5 bases). This CDR3 comprises 16 residues. V shed 6 bases and J shed 0 bases, with 12 bases lying between them. CDR1 and CDR2 (germline): LNHDA, SQIVND (reference sequence). CDR3 in amino acids: CASRRQRSSYNSPLHF. The DNA of the CDR3 is TGTGCCAGTAGACGACAGAGAAGCTCCTATAATTCACCCCTCCACTTT.

In this sample, this clone turned up once. The chain has TRBV5-1 and TRBJ2-1; D might be TRBD2 (6 bases). The CDR3 spans 15 residues. Trimming cost V 2 bases and J 8 bases, with 17 bases left between them. The germline CDR1 and CDR2 sequences are SGHRS and YFSETQ. CDR3 loop: CASSFLPGAGDEQFF. The CDR3 nucleotides are TGCGCCAGCAGCTTCCTCCCGGGAGCCGGGGATGAGCAGTTCTTC.

The genes are TRBV10-3 and TRBJ2-2; D gene unclear. This CDR3 comprises 14 residues. V lost 4 bases and J 4 bases, leaving 10 bases between the germline ends. The germline gives CDR1 ENHRY, CDR2 SYGVKD. CDR3 nucleotides: TGTGCCATCAGTGGAGGCCAGAGCACCGGGGAGCTGTTTTTT. As protein: CAISGGQSTGELFF.